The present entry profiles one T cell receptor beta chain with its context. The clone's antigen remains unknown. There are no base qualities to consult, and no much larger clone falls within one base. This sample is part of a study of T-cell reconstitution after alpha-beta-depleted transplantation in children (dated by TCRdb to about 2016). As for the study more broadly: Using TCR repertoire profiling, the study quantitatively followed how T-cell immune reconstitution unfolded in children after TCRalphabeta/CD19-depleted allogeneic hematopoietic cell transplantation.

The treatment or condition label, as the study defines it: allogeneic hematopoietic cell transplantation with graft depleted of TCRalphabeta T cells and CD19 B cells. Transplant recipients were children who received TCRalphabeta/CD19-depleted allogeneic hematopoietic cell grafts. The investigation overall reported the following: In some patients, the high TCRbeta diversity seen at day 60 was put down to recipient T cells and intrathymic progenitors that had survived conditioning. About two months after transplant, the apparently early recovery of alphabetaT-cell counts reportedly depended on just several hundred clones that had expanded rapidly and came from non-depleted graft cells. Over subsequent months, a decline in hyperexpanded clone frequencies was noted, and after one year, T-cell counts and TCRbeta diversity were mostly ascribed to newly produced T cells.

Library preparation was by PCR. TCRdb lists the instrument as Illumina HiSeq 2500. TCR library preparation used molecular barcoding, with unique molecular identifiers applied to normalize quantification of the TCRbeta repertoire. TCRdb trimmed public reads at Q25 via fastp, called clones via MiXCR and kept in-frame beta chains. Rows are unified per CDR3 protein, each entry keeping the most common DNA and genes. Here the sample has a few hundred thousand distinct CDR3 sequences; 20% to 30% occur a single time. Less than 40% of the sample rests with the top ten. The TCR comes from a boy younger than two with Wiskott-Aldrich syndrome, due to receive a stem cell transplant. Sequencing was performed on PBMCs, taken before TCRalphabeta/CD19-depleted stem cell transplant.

The nucleotides are TGCAGTGCTCCCCAAGCGGGAGTCCAGAATGAGCAGTTCTTC. It is translated as CSAPQAGVQNEQFF. The sequence joins TRBV20-1 to TRBJ2-1; a stretch of 8 junction bases matches TRBD2. At the junction V is shortened by 5 bases and J by 7 bases; bases outside the gene matches: 10. Its CDR3 holds 14 amino acids, cysteine through phenylalanine. Only the CDR3 region is kept as DNA, spanning 42 bases read in frame from base 1. Looking up the germline V gene (reference sequence) yields CDR1 DFQATT and CDR2 SNEGSKA.